This record looks at one TCR beta chain sequence and its context. The antigen is unknown. The record originates from a study of OX40 agonist ivuxolimab in advanced cancers. Study context: Ivuxolimab, an antibody acting as an agonist of OX40 (CD134), was used to treat patients. From about 23 to 85 years was the age range, with a mean of about 54 years, and 65% to 90% were male. Patients with hepatocellular carcinoma, melanoma, renal cell or head and neck cancer made up the dose-escalation patients. Study results and caveats: Averaged across samples, CD8+ T cells carried more expanded clones than CD4+ did.

Germline V gives CDR1 SGHDT, CDR2 YYEEEE. This CDR3 has 14 amino acids. Trimming cost V 1 base and J 2 bases, with 9 bases left between them. The method was immunoSEQ multiplex PCR; TCRdb's version includes in-frame clones alone and lacks a portion of them. Among fewer than 65,000 clones listed, roughly nine tenths were seen once. V gene TRBV5-6 combines with J gene TRBJ2-5; D is perhaps TRBD2 (5 bases). The sample was CD4+ or CD8+ T cells sorted from blood, taken in a trial of the OX40 agonist ivuxolimab. The sequence was collected from an adult with an advanced solid tumor such as melanoma, head and neck, liver or kidney cancer. In nucleotides, the CDR3 is TGTGCCAGCAGCTTGATAGGGAGTCAAGAGACCCAGTACTTC. Translated: CASSLIGSQETQYF.